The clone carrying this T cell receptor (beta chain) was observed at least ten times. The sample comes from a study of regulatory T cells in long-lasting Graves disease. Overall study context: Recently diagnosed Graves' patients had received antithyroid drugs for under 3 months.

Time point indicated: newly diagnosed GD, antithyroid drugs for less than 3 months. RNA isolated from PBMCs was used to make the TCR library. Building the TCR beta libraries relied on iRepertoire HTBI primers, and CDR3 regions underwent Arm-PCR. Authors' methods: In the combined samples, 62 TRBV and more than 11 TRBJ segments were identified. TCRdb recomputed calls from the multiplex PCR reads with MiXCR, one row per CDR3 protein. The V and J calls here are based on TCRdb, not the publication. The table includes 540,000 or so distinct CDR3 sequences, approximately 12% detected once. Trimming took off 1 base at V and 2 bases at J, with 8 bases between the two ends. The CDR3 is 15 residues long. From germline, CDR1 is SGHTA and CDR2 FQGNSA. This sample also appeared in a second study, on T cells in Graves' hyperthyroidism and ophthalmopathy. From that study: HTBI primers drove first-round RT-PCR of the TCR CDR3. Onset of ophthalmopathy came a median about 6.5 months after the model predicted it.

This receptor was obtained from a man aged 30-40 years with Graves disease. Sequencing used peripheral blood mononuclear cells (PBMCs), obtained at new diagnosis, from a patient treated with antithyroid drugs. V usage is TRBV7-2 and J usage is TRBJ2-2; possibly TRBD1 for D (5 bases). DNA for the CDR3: TGTGCCAGCAGCTTAGTCCAGGGTAACACCGGGGAGCTGTTTTTT. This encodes CASSLVQGNTGELFF.